The clone carrying this TCR beta chain was detected only a few times. Its antigen is still unknown. V shed 2 bases and J shed 4 bases, with 12 bases lying between them. Germline V gene data show CDR1 as GTSNPN and CDR2 as SVGIG (reference sequence). The CDR3 length is 14 residues. The diagnoses drew upon clinical symptoms, serum thyroxine and TRAb, thyroid ultrasound and orbital computed tomography. PBMCs were sourced from more than 9 ml fresh peripheral blood. This entry comes from a study of T cells in Graves' hyperthyroidism and ophthalmopathy. Overall study findings and caveats: Blood held most thyroid clonotypes expanded above 0.001 frequency. With a median lead of about six months before onset, the model predicted ophthalmopathy.

RNA transcripts gave rise to amplified TCR beta CDR3 regions. The HTBI primer set drove a first-round RT-PCR of the TCR CDR3. A single record per CDR3 protein comes from TCRdb applying MiXCR to the multiplex PCR reads. The sample shows roughly 500,000 distinct CDR3 sequences, roughly 16% of them seen only once. The source of this sequence is a woman aged 25 to 45 with Graves' ophthalmopathy. Sequencing used blood. The chain links TRBV30 to TRBJ2-1; tentatively, D is TRBD2 (6 bases). The CDR3 DNA sequence: TGTGCCTGGAGTCGGGGACTGTTTTACAATGAGCAGTTCTTC. Translation gives CAWSRGLFYNEQFF. The variable domain in full, with the rest retrieved from reference TRBV30 and TRBJ2-1, is SQTIHQWPATLVQPVGSPLSLECTVEGTSNPNLYWYRQAAGRGLQLLFYSVGIGQISSEVPQNLSASRPQDRQFILSSKKLLLSDSGFYLCAWSRGLFYNEQFFGPGTRLTVL.